This TCR beta chain comes out of a study of blood T cell repertoires in COVID-19. Background on the study: COVID-19 samples from acute and convalescent phases originated in the United States, Italy and Spain. Sample material is recorded as cDNA or gDNA derived from T cells, B-cell-depleted T cells, or PBMCs.

Authors' processing steps: Amplified reference gene primers provided the basis for estimating nucleated cell counts. The repertoire was sequenced with immunoSEQ multiplex PCR; TCRdb's copy has only in-frame clones and lacks some. V and J calls and clone size are copied from that table; D and trimming were computed from the DNA. Found here are about 120,000 clones, 86% of them singletons; the top ten hold around 8%. The length of the CDR3 is 12 residues. CDR1 is MNHEY, CDR2 SMNVEV, per germline (reference sequence). Trimming stripped 4 bases from V and 7 bases from J, with 5 bases between. This receptor was obtained from a man aged 70-80 years who had recovered from COVID-19. Input material: peripheral blood. The chain combines TRBV27 with TRBJ2-6; D not certain. The CDR3 DNA is TGTGCCAGCAGTTCCTTAGCCAACGTCCTGACTTTC. This sequence encodes CASSSLANVLTF.